The 8 T cell receptor beta chains given below trace back to one sample, sequenced in a study of cytomegalovirus exposure and HLA in healthy donors. PCR amplification relied on 60 Vbeta primers (plus 13 Jbeta primers). The table came from immunoSEQ multiplex PCR; TCRdb's copy has only in-frame clones and leaves some out. The sample includes hundreds of thousands of clones, roughly 88% of them seen just once. The source material was PBMCs. These receptor sequences come from a boy between 2 and 10 years old in good health and CMV-seronegative.

The chain employs TRBV7-8 and TRBJ1-3; 9 nucleotides agree with TRBD1. The CDR3 runs to 19 residues. V was pared by 6 bases and J by 1 base, with 16 bases of the junction left unmatched. Germline V lookup: CDR1 SGHVS, CDR2 FQNEAQ. In DNA form, the CDR3 reads TGTGCCAGCAGTCCGCCGGGACAGGGTCCATCTCCTTCTGGAAACACCATATATTTT. This encodes CASSPPGQGPSPSGNTIYF.

The chain has TRBV4-1 and TRBJ2-4, with no clear D. Germline V gene sequence: CDR1 MGHRA, CDR2 YSYEKL. The CDR3 covers 14 residues. Trimming took 4 bases from V and 3 from J, leaving 10 bases between them. This chain's CDR3 is CASSPGGGKNIQYF. DNA for the CDR3: TGCGCCAGCAGCCCCGGCGGCGGCAAAAACATTCAGTACTTC.

The chain couples TRBV6-4 to TRBJ1-2; D is undetermined. Germline values: CDR1 MRHNA, CDR2 SNTAGT. The CDR3 is 14 amino acids. Trimming took off 3 bases at V and 4 bases at J, with 12 bases between the two ends. The CDR3 DNA sequence: TGTGCCAGCAGTGAAGTCCTGGGGAGCTATGGCTACACCTTC. Amino acid sequence: CASSEVLGSYGYTF.

The chain carries TRBV30 and TRBJ2-7; TRBD1 aligns across 10 bases. The germline gives CDR1 GTSNPN, CDR2 SVGIG (reference sequence). The CDR3 has 15 residues. V dropped 3 bases and J dropped 4; count of bases not matched to a gene: 9. CDR3 DNA sequence: TGTGCCTGGAGCGAGACAGGGGGCGATCCGTACGAGCAGTACTTC. Translation gives CAWSETGGDPYEQYF.

V is TRBV27 and J is TRBJ1-3; D is ambiguous. This CDR3 is built from 16 residues. Germline V gene lookup returns CDR1 MNHEY and CDR2 SMNVEV (reference sequence). V lost 5 bases and J 0 bases, leaving 14 bases between the germline ends. The CDR3 coding sequence is TGTGCCAGCAGTGTGGGCCCTATAATCTCTGGAAACACCATATATTTT. Residues: CASSVGPIISGNTIYF.

V gene TRBV6-1 combines with J gene TRBJ1-1; possibly TRBD1 for D (5 bases). The CDR3 is made up of 14 amino acids. The V and J ends lost 6 bases and 3 bases respectively, with 14 bases between them. Germline CDR1 MNHNS, CDR2 SASEGT. CDR3 DNA: TGTGCCAGCAGAGACAGTCCCGAACACACTGAAGCTTTCTTT. Protein sequence: CASRDSPEHTEAFF.

There are a few counts of this clone. The chain has TRBV6-1 and TRBJ1-5, with 9 bases that match TRBD1. V was pared by 2 bases and J by 6 bases, with 2 bases of the junction left unmatched. This CDR3 has 14 amino acids. Per germline, CDR1 MNHNS and CDR2 SASEGT. This CDR3 is CASSETGGGQPQHF. In DNA, the CDR3 is TGTGCCAGCAGTGAAACAGGGGGCGGTCAGCCCCAGCATTTT.

This rearrangement joins TRBV6-1 to TRBJ2-2; TRBD2 matches 7 bases. The V gene's germline CDR1 is MNHNS and CDR2 SASEGT. The CDR3 has 14 amino acids. J lost 8 bases, V lost 11 bases, and 14 bases had no gene match. Here the CDR3 DNA reads TGTGCCGGACCTCGGGGCGGGGAGGGGGGGGAGCTGTTTTTT. It encodes CAGPRGGEGGELFF.